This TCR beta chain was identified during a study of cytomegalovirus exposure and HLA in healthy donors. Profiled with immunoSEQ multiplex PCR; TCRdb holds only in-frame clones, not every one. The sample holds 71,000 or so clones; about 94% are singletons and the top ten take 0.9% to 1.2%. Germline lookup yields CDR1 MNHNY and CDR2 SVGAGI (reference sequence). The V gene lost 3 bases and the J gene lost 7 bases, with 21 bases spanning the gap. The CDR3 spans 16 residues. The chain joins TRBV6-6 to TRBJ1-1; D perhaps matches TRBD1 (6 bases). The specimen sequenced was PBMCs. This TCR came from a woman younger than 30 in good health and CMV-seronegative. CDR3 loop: CASSYLAPGTYFEAFF. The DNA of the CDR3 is TGTGCCAGCAGTTATCTTGCGCCCGGGACATACTTTGAAGCTTTCTTT.